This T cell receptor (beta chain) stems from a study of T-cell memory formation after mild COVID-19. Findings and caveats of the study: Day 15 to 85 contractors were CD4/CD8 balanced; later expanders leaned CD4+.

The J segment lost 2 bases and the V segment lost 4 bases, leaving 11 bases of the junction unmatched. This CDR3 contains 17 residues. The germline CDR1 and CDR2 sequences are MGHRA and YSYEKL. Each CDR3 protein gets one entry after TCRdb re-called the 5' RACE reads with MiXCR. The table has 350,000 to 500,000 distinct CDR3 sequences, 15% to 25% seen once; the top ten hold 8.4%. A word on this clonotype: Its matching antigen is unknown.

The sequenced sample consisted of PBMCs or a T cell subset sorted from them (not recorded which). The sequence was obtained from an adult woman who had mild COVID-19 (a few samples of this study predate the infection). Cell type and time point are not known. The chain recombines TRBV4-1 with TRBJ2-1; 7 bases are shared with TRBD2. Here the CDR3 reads CASSRGAGTTTYNEQFF. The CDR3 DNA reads TGCGCCAGCAGCCGGGGAGCGGGAACCACAACCTACAATGAGCAGTTCTTC.